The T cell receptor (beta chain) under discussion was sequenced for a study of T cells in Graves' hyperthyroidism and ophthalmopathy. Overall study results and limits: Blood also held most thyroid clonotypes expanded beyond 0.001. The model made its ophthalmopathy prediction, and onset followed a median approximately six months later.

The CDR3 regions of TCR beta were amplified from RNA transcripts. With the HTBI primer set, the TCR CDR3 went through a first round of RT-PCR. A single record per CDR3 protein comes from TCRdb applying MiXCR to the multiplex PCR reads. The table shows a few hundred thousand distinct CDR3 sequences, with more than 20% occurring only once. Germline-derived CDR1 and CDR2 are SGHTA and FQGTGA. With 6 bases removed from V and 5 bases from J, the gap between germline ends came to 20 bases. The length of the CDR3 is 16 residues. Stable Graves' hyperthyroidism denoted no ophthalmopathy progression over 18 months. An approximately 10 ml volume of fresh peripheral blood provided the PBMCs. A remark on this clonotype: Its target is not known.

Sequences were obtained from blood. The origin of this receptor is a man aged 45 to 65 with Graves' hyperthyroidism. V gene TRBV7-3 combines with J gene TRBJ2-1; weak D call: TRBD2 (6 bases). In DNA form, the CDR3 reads TGTGCCAGCAGTGAAATCCCCCATGGGGGGAACAATGAGCAGTTCTTC. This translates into CASSEIPHGGNNEQFF.